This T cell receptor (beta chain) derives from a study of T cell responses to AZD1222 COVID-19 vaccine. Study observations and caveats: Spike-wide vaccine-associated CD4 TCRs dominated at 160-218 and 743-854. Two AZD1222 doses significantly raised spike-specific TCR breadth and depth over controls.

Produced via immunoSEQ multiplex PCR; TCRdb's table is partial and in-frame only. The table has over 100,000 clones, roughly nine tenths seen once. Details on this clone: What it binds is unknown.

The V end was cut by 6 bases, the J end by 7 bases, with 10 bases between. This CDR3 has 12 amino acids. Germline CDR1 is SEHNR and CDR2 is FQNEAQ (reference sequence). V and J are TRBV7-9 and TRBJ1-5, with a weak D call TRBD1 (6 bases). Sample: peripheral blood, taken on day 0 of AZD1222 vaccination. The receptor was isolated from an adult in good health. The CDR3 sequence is CASRKGGQPQHF. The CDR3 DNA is TGTGCCAGCAGGAAGGGGGGCCAGCCCCAGCATTTT.